This T cell receptor (beta chain) was sequenced for a study of blood T cell repertoires in COVID-19. Study context: Material from acute and convalescent COVID-19 was sourced from the United States, Italy and Spain. T cells, B-cell-depleted T cells, or PBMCs provided the cDNA or gDNA that served as material.

This clone was observed a handful of times. Per the original data handling: It was from reference gene primer amplification that nucleated cell counts were estimated. The assay was immunoSEQ multiplex PCR, and TCRdb's table has in-frame clones only and misses some. Clonal size and the V and J genes are those of that table, whereas D and trimming came from the DNA. Among around 46,000 clones, 82% were seen once, and the ten largest hold roughly 7%. Trimming cost V 7 bases and J 3 bases, with 21 bases left between them. The CDR3 is 16 residues long. Germline loops: CDR1 LNHDA, CDR2 SQIVND (reference sequence).

Specimen: peripheral blood. This TCR derives from a man in his forties with acute or convalescent COVID-19. The chain employs TRBV19 and TRBJ1-2, with a possible D match to TRBD1 (5 bases). CDR3 in amino acids: CASIRDGGRGDYGYTF. The CDR3, as DNA: TGTGCCAGTATAAGGGATGGAGGTCGGGGGGACTATGGCTACACCTTC.